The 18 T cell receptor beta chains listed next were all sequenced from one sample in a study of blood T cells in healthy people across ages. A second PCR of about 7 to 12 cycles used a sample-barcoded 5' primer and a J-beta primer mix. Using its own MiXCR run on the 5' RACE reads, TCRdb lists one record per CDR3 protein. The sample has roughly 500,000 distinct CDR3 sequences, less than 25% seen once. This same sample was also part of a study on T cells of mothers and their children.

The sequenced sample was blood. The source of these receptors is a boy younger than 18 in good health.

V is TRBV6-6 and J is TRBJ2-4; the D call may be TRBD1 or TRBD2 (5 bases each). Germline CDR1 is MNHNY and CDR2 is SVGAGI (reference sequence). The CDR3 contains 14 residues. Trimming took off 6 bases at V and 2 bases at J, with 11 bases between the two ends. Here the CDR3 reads CASRPRGPKNIQYF. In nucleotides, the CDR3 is TGTGCCAGCAGGCCGAGGGGTCCCAAAAACATTCAGTACTTC.

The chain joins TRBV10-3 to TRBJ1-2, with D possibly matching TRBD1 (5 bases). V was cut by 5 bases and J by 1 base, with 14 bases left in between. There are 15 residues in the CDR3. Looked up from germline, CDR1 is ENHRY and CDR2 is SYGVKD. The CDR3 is CAISTQGHLNYGYTF. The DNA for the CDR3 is TGTGCCATCAGTACCCAAGGACACCTTAACTATGGCTACACCTTC.

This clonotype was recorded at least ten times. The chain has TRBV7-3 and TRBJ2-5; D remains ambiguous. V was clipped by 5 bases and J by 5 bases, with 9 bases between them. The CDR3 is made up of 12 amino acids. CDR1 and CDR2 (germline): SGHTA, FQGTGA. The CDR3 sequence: CASSQPGETQYF. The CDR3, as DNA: TGTGCCAGCAGCCAGCCCGGGGAGACCCAGTACTTC.

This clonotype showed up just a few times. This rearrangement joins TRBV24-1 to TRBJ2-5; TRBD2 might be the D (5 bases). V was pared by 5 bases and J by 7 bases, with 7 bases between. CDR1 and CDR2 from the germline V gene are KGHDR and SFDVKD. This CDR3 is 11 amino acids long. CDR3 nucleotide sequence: TGTGCCACCAGTGCCGCGGGGACCCAGTACTTC. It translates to CATSAAGTQYF.

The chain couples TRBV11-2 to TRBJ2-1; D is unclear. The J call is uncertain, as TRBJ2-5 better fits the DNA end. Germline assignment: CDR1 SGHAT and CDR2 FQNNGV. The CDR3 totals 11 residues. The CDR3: CASSSLNSQYF. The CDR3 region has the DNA TGTGCCAGCAGCTCTTTGAACTCCCAGTACTTC.

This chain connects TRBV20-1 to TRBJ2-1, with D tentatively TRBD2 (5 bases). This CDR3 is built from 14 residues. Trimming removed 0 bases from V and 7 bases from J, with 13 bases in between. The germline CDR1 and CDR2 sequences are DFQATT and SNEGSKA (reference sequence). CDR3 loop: CSARDTRTRNEQFF. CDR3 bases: TGCAGTGCTAGAGATACTAGGACGAGGAATGAGCAGTTCTTC.

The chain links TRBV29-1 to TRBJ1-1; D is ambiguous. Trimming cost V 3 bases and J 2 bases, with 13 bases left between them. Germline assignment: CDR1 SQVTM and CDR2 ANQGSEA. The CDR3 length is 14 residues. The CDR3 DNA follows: TGCAGCGTTGAGTTCCCTCTACGAAACACTGAAGCTTTCTTT. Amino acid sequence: CSVEFPLRNTEAFF.

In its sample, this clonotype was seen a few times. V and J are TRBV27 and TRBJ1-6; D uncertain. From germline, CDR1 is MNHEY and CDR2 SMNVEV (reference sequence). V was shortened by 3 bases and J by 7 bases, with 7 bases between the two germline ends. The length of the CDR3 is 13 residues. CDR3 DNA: TGTGCCAGCAGTTTTGGATCCAATTCACCCCTCCACTTT. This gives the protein CASSFGSNSPLHF.

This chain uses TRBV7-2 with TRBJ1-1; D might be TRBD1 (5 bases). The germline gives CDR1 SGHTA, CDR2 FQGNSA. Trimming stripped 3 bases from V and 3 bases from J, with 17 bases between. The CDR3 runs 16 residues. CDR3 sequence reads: CASSFQRGVRDTEAFF. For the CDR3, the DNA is TGTGCCAGCAGCTTCCAACGGGGGGTGAGGGACACTGAAGCTTTCTTT.

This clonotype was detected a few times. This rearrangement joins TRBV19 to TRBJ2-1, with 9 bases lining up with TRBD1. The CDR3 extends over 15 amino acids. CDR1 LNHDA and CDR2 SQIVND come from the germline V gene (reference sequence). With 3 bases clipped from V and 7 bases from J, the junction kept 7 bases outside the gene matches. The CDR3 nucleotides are TGTGCCAGTAGTATTGGGACAGGGATTTGGAATGAGCAGTTCTTC. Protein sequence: CASSIGTGIWNEQFF.

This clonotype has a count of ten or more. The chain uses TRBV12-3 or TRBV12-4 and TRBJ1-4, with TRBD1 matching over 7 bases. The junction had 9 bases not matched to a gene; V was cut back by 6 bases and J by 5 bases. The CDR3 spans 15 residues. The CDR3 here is CASSPNRGGNEKLFF. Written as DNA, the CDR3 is TGTGCCAGCAGCCCAAACAGGGGTGGCAATGAAAAACTGTTTTTT.

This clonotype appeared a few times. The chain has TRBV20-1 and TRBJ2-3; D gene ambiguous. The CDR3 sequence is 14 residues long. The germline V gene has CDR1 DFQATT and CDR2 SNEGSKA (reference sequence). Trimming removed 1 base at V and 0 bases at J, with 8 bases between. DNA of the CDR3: TGCAGTGCTAGAGTTGAACTGAGCACAGATACGCAGTATTTT. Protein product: CSARVELSTDTQYF.

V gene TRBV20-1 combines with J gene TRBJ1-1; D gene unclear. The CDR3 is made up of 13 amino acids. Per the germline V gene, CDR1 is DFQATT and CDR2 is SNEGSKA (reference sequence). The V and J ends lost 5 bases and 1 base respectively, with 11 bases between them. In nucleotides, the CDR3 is TGCAGTGCTCCGGAGGGAAAGAACACTGAAGCTTTCTTT. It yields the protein CSAPEGKNTEAFF.

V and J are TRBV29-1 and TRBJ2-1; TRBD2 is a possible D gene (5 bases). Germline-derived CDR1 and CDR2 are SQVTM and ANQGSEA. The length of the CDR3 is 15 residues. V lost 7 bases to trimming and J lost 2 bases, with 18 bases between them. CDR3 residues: CSGEIGPATYNEQFF. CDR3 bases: TGCAGCGGGGAGATTGGGCCCGCCACCTACAATGAGCAGTTCTTC.

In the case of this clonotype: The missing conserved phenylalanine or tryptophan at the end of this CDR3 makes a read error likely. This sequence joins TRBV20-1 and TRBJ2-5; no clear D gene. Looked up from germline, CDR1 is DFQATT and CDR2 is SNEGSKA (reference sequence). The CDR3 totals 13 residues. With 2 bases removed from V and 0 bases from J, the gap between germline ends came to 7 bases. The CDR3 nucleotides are TGCAGTGCTAGAATCAGCAACCAAGAGACCCAGTACCTC. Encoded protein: CSARISNQETQYL.

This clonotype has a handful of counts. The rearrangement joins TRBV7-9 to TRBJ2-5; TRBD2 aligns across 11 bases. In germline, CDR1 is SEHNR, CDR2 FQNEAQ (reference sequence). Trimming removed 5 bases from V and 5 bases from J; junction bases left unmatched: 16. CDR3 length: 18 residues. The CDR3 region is CASSPRLAGIKMGETQYF. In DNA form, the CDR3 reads TGTGCCAGCAGCCCCCGACTAGCGGGGATAAAGATGGGGGAGACCCAGTACTTC.

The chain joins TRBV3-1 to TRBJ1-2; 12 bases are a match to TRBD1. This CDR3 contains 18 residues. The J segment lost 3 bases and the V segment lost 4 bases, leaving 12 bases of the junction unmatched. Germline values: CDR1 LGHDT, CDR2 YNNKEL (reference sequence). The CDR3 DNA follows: TGTGCCAGCAGCCCTGGGACAGGGGGCGTCGGTTACGACTATGGCTACACCTTC. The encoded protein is CASSPGTGGVGYDYGYTF.

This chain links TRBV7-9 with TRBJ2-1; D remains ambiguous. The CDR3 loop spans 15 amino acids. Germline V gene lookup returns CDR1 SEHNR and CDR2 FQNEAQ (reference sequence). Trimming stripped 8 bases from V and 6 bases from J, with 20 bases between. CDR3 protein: CASLVGEDAGNEQFF. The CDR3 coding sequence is TGTGCCAGCCTCGTAGGCGAGGATGCCGGCAATGAGCAGTTCTTC. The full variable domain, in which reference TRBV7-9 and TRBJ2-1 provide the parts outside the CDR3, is DTGVSQNPRHKITKRGQNVTFRCDPISEHNRLYWYRQTLGQGPEFLTYFQNEAQLEKSRLLSDRFSAERPKGSFSTLEIQRTEQGDSAMYLCASLVGEDAGNEQFFGPGTRLTVL.